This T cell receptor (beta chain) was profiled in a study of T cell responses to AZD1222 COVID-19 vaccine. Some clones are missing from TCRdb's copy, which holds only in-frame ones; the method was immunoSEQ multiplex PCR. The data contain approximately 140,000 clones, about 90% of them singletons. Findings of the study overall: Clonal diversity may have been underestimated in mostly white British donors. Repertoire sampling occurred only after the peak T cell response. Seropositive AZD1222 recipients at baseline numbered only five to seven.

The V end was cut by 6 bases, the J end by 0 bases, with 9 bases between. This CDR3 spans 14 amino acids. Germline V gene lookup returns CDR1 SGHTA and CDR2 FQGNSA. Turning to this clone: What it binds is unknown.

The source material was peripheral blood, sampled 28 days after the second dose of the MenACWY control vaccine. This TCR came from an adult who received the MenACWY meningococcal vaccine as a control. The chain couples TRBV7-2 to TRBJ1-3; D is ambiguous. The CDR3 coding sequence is TGTGCCAGCAGTACAGAGAGCTCTGGAAACACCATATATTTT. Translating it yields CASSTESSGNTIYF.